The 25 T cell receptor beta chains listed next were all sequenced from one sample in a study of T cells after yellow fever vaccination. MiXCR, run by TCRdb on the 5' RACE reads, gives a single entry per CDR3 protein. The table includes approximately 110,000 distinct CDR3 sequences, about 7.4% detected once. The material was CD4+ T cells sorted from PBMCs, obtained around 10 days after the first yellow fever vaccination. These receptors were obtained from a man aged 18-30 years who received the YFV17D yellow fever vaccine.

This clonotype showed up many times. The chain has TRBV28 and TRBJ1-2; no clear D. V lost 4 bases to trimming and J lost 2 bases, with 8 bases between them. Germline-derived CDR1 and CDR2 are MDHEN and SYDVKM. This CDR3 region has 13 residues. In DNA, the CDR3 is TGTGCCAGCAGTTGGGAACACAACTATGGCTACACCTTC. Amino acid sequence: CASSWEHNYGYTF.

This clonotype was seen more than once but under ten times. A much larger clone lies a single base off, so this may be a read error. The chain employs TRBV2 and TRBJ2-7; the D is unclear. Germline values: CDR1 SNHLY, CDR2 FYNNEI. V shed 7 bases and J shed 4 bases, with 11 bases lying between them. This CDR3 spans 12 amino acids. In DNA form, the CDR3 reads TGTGCCAGCACCCTTTTGGGGTACGAGCAGTACGTC. Its translation: CASTLLGYEQYV.

The table lists this clonotype with many counts. V and J are TRBV7-2 and TRBJ2-1; D not certain. Germline CDR1 SGHTA, CDR2 FQGNSA. The CDR3 length is 13 residues. The V end lost 8 bases, the J end lost 0 bases, and 8 bases lay between the germline ends. The CDR3 DNA reads as TGTGCCAGCCATATTAGCTCCTACAATGAGCAGTTCTTC. Translating gives CASHISSYNEQFF.

This clonotype occurred many times. This chain uses TRBV6-1 with TRBJ1-2; 7 positions agree with TRBD1. Germline assignment: CDR1 MNHNS and CDR2 SASEGT. Trimming at V came to 5 bases and at J to 4 bases, leaving 7 bases not matched to a gene. The CDR3 covers 14 residues. CDR3 in amino acids: CASSPTTGVYGYTF. The CDR3 nucleotides read TGTGCCAGCAGTCCCACTACAGGGGTCTATGGCTACACCTTC.

This clonotype has at least ten counts. V usage is TRBV7-2 and J usage is TRBJ2-5; D may be TRBD2 (7 bases). Germline V gene lookup returns CDR1 SGHTA and CDR2 FQGNSA. CDR3 size: 15 residues. The V gene lost 5 bases and the J gene lost 4 bases, with 17 bases spanning the gap. In nucleotides, the CDR3 is TGTGCCAGCAGCCCTAGGGGGGGGGCGTTAGAGACCCAGTACTTC. Translating gives CASSPRGGALETQYF.

This clonotype was observed many times. The chain couples TRBV12-3 or TRBV12-4 to TRBJ2-1; the match to TRBD2 covers 9 bases. CDR3 size: 15 residues. The junction had 9 bases not matched to a gene; V was cut back by 3 bases and J by 9 bases. CDR3 bases: TGTGCCAGCAGTTTGCGGCGGGGGGGCCTAGGTGAGCAGTTCTTC. Amino acids: CASSLRRGGLGEQFF.

This clonotype was counted at least ten times. The chain recombines TRBV13 with TRBJ2-1; tentatively, D is TRBD1 (5 bases). Germline CDR1 and CDR2: PRHDT and FYEKMQ (reference sequence). Trimming removed 0 bases at V and 0 bases at J, with 18 bases between. The CDR3 sequence is 19 residues long. The CDR3: CASSLGGASALSSYNEQFF. The CDR3 DNA reads as TGTGCCAGCAGCTTAGGTGGGGCCAGCGCACTCAGCTCCTACAATGAGCAGTTCTTC.

At least ten counts were recorded for this clonotype. This chain joins TRBV7-2 and TRBJ1-1; D remains ambiguous. Looked up from germline, CDR1 is SGHTA and CDR2 is FQGNSA. This CDR3 is built from 15 residues. The V gene lost 1 base and the J gene lost 0 bases, with 9 bases spanning the gap. The CDR3, as DNA: TGTGCCAGCAGCTTAGGATCAGTAATGAACACTGAAGCTTTCTTT. Encoded protein: CASSLGSVMNTEAFF.

The chain joins TRBV5-4 to TRBJ2-1; tentative D call: TRBD1 (5 bases). V lost 1 base to trimming and J lost 6 bases, with 17 bases between them. This CDR3 region has 16 residues. The germline CDR1 and CDR2 sequences are SGHNT and YYREEE (reference sequence). The CDR3 sequence is CASSLRGRLRFNEQFF. Written as DNA, the CDR3 is TGTGCCAGCAGCTTGAGGGGCCGATTGCGGTTCAATGAGCAGTTCTTC.

This clonotype showed up many times. This rearrangement joins TRBV5-1 to TRBJ1-2; D is perhaps TRBD1 (5 bases). The CDR3 is 13 residues long. Germline values: CDR1 SGHRS, CDR2 YFSETQ. Trimming left V 4 bases short and J 6 bases short, with 13 bases between. CDR3 amino acids: CASSAGTEDGYTF. The CDR3 bases are TGCGCCAGCAGCGCCGGGACTGAGGATGGCTACACCTTC.

This clonotype was observed many times. V gene TRBV5-1 combines with J gene TRBJ2-4, with 8 bases lining up with TRBD2. Per germline, CDR1 SGHRS and CDR2 YFSETQ. This CDR3 comprises 14 residues. J lost 5 bases, V lost 2 bases, and 3 bases had no gene match. The chain's CDR3 is CASSLSGGQNIQYF. CDR3 in DNA: TGCGCCAGCAGCTTATCGGGGGGGCAAAACATTCAGTACTTC. Looking up the rest from reference TRBV5-1 and TRBJ2-4 gives the full variable domain: KAGVTQTPRYLIKTRGQQVTLSCSPISGHRSVSWYQQTPGQGLQFLFEYFSETQRNKGNFPGRFSGRQFSNSRSEMNVSTLELGDSALYLCASSLSGGQNIQYFGAGTRLSVL.

The V gene is TRBV12-3 or TRBV12-4, the J gene TRBJ1-4; D is possibly TRBD1 (6 bases). Trimming stripped 2 bases from V and 5 bases from J, with 12 bases between. This CDR3 has 15 amino acids. Here the CDR3 reads CASSLSLQGNEKLFF. CDR3 nucleotide sequence: TGTGCCAGCAGTTTATCTTTACAGGGAAATGAAAAACTGTTTTTT.

The rearrangement uses TRBV7-7 and TRBJ1-6; D unresolved. The CDR3 spans 13 residues. The ends were cut back, 3 bases at V and 7 bases at J, with 7 bases in the middle. The germline CDR1 and CDR2 sequences are SSHAT and FNYEAQ (reference sequence). This CDR3 is CASSFDGNSPLHF. CDR3 in DNA: TGTGCCAGCAGCTTTGACGGGAATTCACCCCTCCACTTT.

This clonotype came up many times. The chain has TRBV15 and TRBJ2-1; D is undetermined. V was clipped by 0 bases and J by 9 bases, with 6 bases between them. The CDR3 is 12 residues long. The germline CDR1 and CDR2 sequences are LNHNV and YYDKDF (reference sequence). The CDR3 is CATSRDGIEQFF. For the CDR3, the DNA is TGTGCCACCAGCAGAGATGGGATTGAGCAGTTCTTC.

The chain couples TRBV18 to TRBJ2-7, with a possible D match to TRBD1 (6 bases). This CDR3 region has 15 residues. Germline CDR1 is KGHSH and CDR2 is LQKENI. Trimming took off 3 bases at V and 5 bases at J, with 17 bases between the two ends. The CDR3 is CASSPGASTTHEQYF. CDR3 coding DNA: TGTGCCAGCTCACCGGGGGCCAGCACCACCCACGAGCAGTACTTC. The full variable domain, in which reference TRBV18 and TRBJ2-7 provide the parts outside the CDR3, is NAGVMQNPRHLVRRRGQEARLRCSPMKGHSHVYWYRQLPEEGLKFMVYLQKENIIDESGMPKERFSAEFPKEGPSILRIQQVVRGDSAAYFCASSPGASTTHEQYFGPGTRLTVT.

This clonotype was seen a handful of times. The chain links TRBV19 to TRBJ1-4; D unclear. Deletions cut 8 bases from V and 5 bases from J, with 15 bases between. CDR3 length: 14 amino acids. Germline-derived CDR1 and CDR2 are LNHDA and SQIVND (reference sequence). Here the CDR3 reads CASSPNRRNEKLFF. CDR3 in DNA: TGTGCCAGTTCCCCGAATAGGAGGAATGAAAAACTGTTTTTT.

The sample holds many counts of this clonotype. This chain uses TRBV23-1 with TRBJ2-7; either TRBD1 or TRBD2 may fit D (5 bases each). TRBV23-1 is identified as an open reading frame with a role that is uncertain. This CDR3 has 15 residues. Trimming pared 4 bases from V and 3 bases from J, leaving 16 bases between. The CDR3 spells CASSLPRGPYYEQYF. CDR3 nucleotide sequence: TGCGCCAGCAGTCTACCTCGGGGACCCTACTACGAGCAGTACTTC.

This clonotype was recorded many times. The V gene is TRBV7-3, the J gene TRBJ2-7; 10 bases line up with TRBD1. The V and J ends lost 0 bases and 3 bases, in that order; junction bases with no gene match: 5. The CDR3 covers 16 residues. CDR1 is SGHTA and CDR2 is FQGTGA in the germline V gene. The CDR3 region is CASSLTGGQGYYEQYF. The CDR3 DNA follows: TGTGCCAGCAGCTTAACAGGGGGACAGGGGTACTACGAGCAGTACTTC. The full variable domain, completed using reference TRBV7-3 and TRBJ2-7, is GAGVSQTPSNKVTEKGKYVELRCDPISGHTALYWYRQSLGQGPEFLIYFQGTGAADDSGLPNDRFFAVRPEGSVSTLKIQRTERGDSAVYLCASSLTGGQGYYEQYFGPGTRLTVT.

This clonotype has a count of ten or more. J is TRBJ2-1 and V is TRBV5-1, with D unclear. The CDR3 totals 15 residues. The ends were cut back, 2 bases at V and 0 bases at J, with 9 bases in the middle. Germline V gene data show CDR1 as SGHRS and CDR2 as YFSETQ. CDR3 nucleotide sequence: TGCGCCAGCAGCTTAGACACCGCCTCCTACAATGAGCAGTTCTTC. Translated: CASSLDTASYNEQFF. The entire variable domain, with the rest obtained from reference TRBV5-1 and TRBJ2-1, is as follows: KAGVTQTPRYLIKTRGQQVTLSCSPISGHRSVSWYQQTPGQGLQFLFEYFSETQRNKGNFPGRFSGRQFSNSRSEMNVSTLELGDSALYLCASSLDTASYNEQFFGPGTRLTVL.

At least ten counts were recorded for this clonotype. The chain uses TRBV10-3 and TRBJ1-1, with D uncertain. CDR1 and CDR2 from the germline V gene are ENHRY and SYGVKD. Trimming cost V 9 bases and J 1 base, with 12 bases left between them. There are 13 residues in the CDR3. The CDR3 reads CAISQAGNTEAFF. The CDR3 nucleotides are TGTGCCATTTCTCAGGCCGGGAACACTGAAGCTTTCTTT.

This clonotype was seen repeatedly, ten times or more. The chain employs TRBV7-2 and TRBJ1-1, with 7 bases lining up with TRBD1. Germline CDR1 SGHTA, CDR2 FQGNSA. V gave up 5 bases and J gave up 1 base; unmatched junction bases: 7. The CDR3 sequence is 15 residues long. The CDR3 region has the DNA TGTGCCAGCAGCCCGAAGACAGGGACGAACACTGAAGCTTTCTTT. Protein product: CASSPKTGTNTEAFF.

The chain employs TRBV5-1 and TRBJ1-1, with D uncertain. V lost 3 bases and J 5 bases, leaving 20 bases between the germline ends. Germline CDR1 is SGHRS and CDR2 is YFSETQ. CDR3 length equals 16 residues. The chain's CDR3 is CASSYTFGPPGTEAFF. CDR3 DNA sequence: TGCGCCAGCAGCTATACGTTCGGGCCCCCGGGGACTGAAGCTTTCTTT.

This clonotype was observed a few times. This chain uses TRBV5-5 with TRBJ2-7; D call uncertain. Between the trimmed V and J ends, which lost 4 bases and 1 base, there was a span of 15 bases. CDR3 length: 15 residues. The germline gives CDR1 SGHKS, CDR2 YYEKEE (reference sequence). The CDR3 DNA is TGTGCCAGCAGCCGTGTCAGTCGCCAATCCTACGAGCAGTACGTC. Its translation: CASSRVSRQSYEQYV.

Many counts were recorded for this clonotype. The V gene is TRBV27, the J gene TRBJ2-3; D is unclear. The V end lost 5 bases, the J end lost 7 bases, and 13 bases lay between the germline ends. CDR1 is MNHEY and CDR2 is SMNVEV in the germline V gene (reference sequence). CDR3 length: 13 residues. CDR3 sequence: CASSPKTSNTQYF. CDR3 nucleotide sequence: TGTGCCAGCAGTCCAAAGACCTCTAATACGCAGTATTTT.

The sample holds a few counts of this clonotype. This chain uses TRBV5-4 with TRBJ2-2; D unresolved. Trimming removed 5 bases from V and 0 bases from J, with 8 bases in between. CDR3 size: 14 residues. Germline V gives CDR1 SGHNT, CDR2 YYREEE (reference sequence). CDR3 nucleotides: TGTGCCAGCAGACCGGACCCGAACACCGGGGAGCTGTTTTTT. Protein: CASRPDPNTGELFF. Full variable domain (rest looked up from reference TRBV5-4 and TRBJ2-2): ETGVTQSPTHLIKTRGQQVTLRCSSQSGHNTVSWYQQALGQGPQFIFQYYREEENGRGNFPPRFSGLQFPNYSSELNVNALELDDSALYLCASRPDPNTGELFFGEGSRLTVL.